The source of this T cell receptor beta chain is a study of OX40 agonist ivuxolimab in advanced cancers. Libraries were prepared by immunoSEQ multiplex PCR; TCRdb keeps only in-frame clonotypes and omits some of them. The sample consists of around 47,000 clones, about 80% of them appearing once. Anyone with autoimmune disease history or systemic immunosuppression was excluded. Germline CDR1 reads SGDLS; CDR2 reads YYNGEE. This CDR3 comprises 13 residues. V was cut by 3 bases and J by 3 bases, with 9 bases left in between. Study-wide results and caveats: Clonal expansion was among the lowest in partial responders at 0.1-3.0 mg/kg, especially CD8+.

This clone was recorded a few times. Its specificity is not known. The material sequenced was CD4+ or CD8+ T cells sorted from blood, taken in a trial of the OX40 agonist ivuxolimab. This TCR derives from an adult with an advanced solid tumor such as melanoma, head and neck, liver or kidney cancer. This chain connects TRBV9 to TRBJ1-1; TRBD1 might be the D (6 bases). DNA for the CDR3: TGTGCCAGCAGCGGCGGACAGTACACTGAAGCTTTCTTT. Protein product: CASSGGQYTEAFF.